These 14 T cell receptor beta chains were all obtained from the same sample, sequenced in a study of Tregs in tolerant kidney transplant recipients. Measured with immunoSEQ multiplex PCR; TCRdb has only the in-frame clones, and not every one. In all, the sample yields more than 45,000 clones. The input for sequencing was CD4+ T cells from blood, taken before the transplant. The receptor source for this set is a human donor who received a combined kidney and bone marrow transplant.

A remark on this clone: The DNA ends 3 residues before the CDR3 does, and the rest of the CDR3 is filled in from the germline J gene. The rearrangement joins TRBV7-3 to TRBJ1-1; possibly TRBD1 for D (5 bases). The CDR3 covers 14 residues. Germline CDR1 is SGHTA and CDR2 is FQGTGA. CDR3 loop: CASSVAGGQSLAFF. Partial CDR3 DNA: TGTGCCAGCAGCGTAGCCGGAGGACAAAGTCTC.

Concerning this clone: The CDR3 goes on 3 residues after the read ends, and that part is filled in from the germline J gene. The genes are TRBV7-2 and TRBJ1-5, with unresolved D. Trimming left V 4 bases short and J 3 bases short, with 10 bases between. CDR1 and CDR2 from the germline V gene are SGHTA and FQGNSA. The CDR3 is 14 residues long. The DNA read from the CDR3 is TGTGCCAGCAGCTCCGAGGGCTTCAATCAGCCC. Amino acid sequence: CASSSEGFNQP. The whole CDR3 sequence is CASSSEGFNQPQHF.

As regards this clone: The read stops 3 residues short of the end of the CDR3; the missing end is completed from the germline J gene. The gene calls are TRBV30 and TRBJ1-4, with D tentatively TRBD1 (5 bases). With 3 bases removed from V and 5 bases from J, the gap between germline ends came to 10 bases. This CDR3 is built from 13 residues. Germline assignment: CDR1 GTSNPN and CDR2 SVGIG (reference sequence). This chain's CDR3 is CAWSTGGNEKLFF. The CDR3 bases that were read are TGTGCCTGGAGCACCGGGGGGAATGAAAAA.

A word on this clone: The read finishes 3 residues shy of the CDR3 end, and the germline J gene is used to complete it. V usage is TRBV2 and J usage is TRBJ1-3, with a tentative D call TRBD1 (5 bases). The CDR3 spans 13 residues. Germline loops: CDR1 SNHLY, CDR2 FYNNEI. The V end was cut by 8 bases, the J end by 2 bases, with 10 bases between. The covered CDR3 bases are TGTGCCAGCGAGGCAGGGCCTGGAAACACC. Protein product: CASEAGPGNT. The CDR3 in its entirety is CASEAGPGNTIYF.

A note on this clone: The DNA ends 3 residues before the CDR3 does, and the rest of the CDR3 is filled in from the germline J gene. The gene calls are TRBV20-1 and TRBJ2-2; the match to TRBD2 covers 7 bases. This CDR3 has 14 amino acids. Germline CDR1 and CDR2: DFQATT and SNEGSKA (reference sequence). J was trimmed by 1 base and V by 1 base; bases with no gene match: 0. Partial CDR3 DNA: TGCAGTGCTAGAGCTAGCGGGAACACCGGGGAG. Its protein product is CSARASGNTGE. In full, the CDR3 reads CSARASGNTGELFF.

Concerning this clone: Read data end 3 residues before the CDR3 end; the end is taken from the germline J gene. The chain combines TRBV12-3 or TRBV12-4 with TRBJ2-7, with TRBD2 as a possible D gene (6 bases). The CDR3 covers 12 residues. V dropped 8 bases and J dropped 4 bases, with 12 bases sitting between them. CDR3 DNA (partial): TGTGCCAGCTCTTTAGGGACTTACGAG. Its protein is CASSLGTYE. The whole CDR3 region reads CASSLGTYEQYF.

Regarding this clone: Read sequence stops 3 residues before the CDR3 end, and the germline J gene provides the missing end. The chain employs TRBV29-1 and TRBJ2-2; a possible D gene is TRBD1 (6 bases). The CDR3 consists of 14 residues. The V gene lost 3 bases and the J gene lost 1 base, with 9 bases spanning the gap. Germline values: CDR1 SQVTM, CDR2 ANQGSEA. The CDR3 sequence is CSVDRGKNTGELFF. Partial CDR3 DNA: TGCAGCGTTGATAGGGGGAAGAACACCGGGGAG.

Regarding this clone: Read coverage stops 3 residues before the CDR3 terminus; the germline J gene supplies the remainder. The chain joins TRBV5-1 to TRBJ2-1; 12 nucleotides agree with TRBD2. CDR3 size: 16 residues. The junction had 5 bases not matched to a gene; V was cut back by 0 bases and J by 7 bases. Germline values: CDR1 SGHRS, CDR2 YFSETQ. This CDR3 reads CASSLARLAGGNEQFF. Incomplete CDR3 DNA: TGCGCCAGCAGCTTGGCCCGGCTAGCGGGAGGGAATGAG.

Comments on this clone: The DNA ends 3 residues before the CDR3 does, and the rest of the CDR3 is filled in from the germline J gene. This chain joins TRBV2 and TRBJ2-7; 8 nucleotides match TRBD2. Germline assignment: CDR1 SNHLY and CDR2 FYNNEI. The CDR3 is made up of 15 amino acids. V trimming: 4 bases; J trimming: 4 bases; junction bases outside the gene matches: 9. CDR3 protein: CASSGQAGLGYEQYF. Incomplete CDR3 DNA: TGTGCCAGCAGTGGACAAGCGGGACTAGGTTACGAG.

For this clone: The observed sequence ends 3 residues before the CDR3 terminus, with the missing tail filled in from the germline J gene. The chain links TRBV30 to TRBJ2-3, with D uncertain. The V and J ends lost 2 bases and 8 bases respectively, with 8 bases between them. The germline gives CDR1 GTSNPN, CDR2 SVGIG (reference sequence). This CDR3 has 11 amino acids. The DNA read from the CDR3 is TGTGCCTGGAGTCAGGAGACTACG. Protein product: CAWSQETT. The whole CDR3 sequence is CAWSQETTQYF.

A note on this clone: The CDR3 goes on 3 residues after the read ends, and that part is filled in from the germline J gene. This chain joins TRBV19 and TRBJ1-1; 8 nucleotides line up with TRBD1. There are 15 residues in the CDR3. Germline CDR1 and CDR2: LNHDA and SQIVND (reference sequence). The J segment lost 6 bases and the V segment lost 8 bases, leaving 14 bases of the junction unmatched. This CDR3 reads CASARGDRGRAEAFF. CDR3 DNA (partial): TGTGCCAGTGCTCGGGGCGACAGGGGAAGGGCTGAA.

Notes on this clone: The read is 3 residues too short to cover the CDR3 end, so that end is filled in from the germline J gene. This chain links TRBV20-1 with TRBJ2-7; weak D call: TRBD1 (5 bases). V lost 0 bases and J lost 4, with 7 bases in between. Germline V gives CDR1 DFQATT, CDR2 SNEGSKA (reference sequence). The CDR3 spans 12 residues. The CDR3 bases that were read are TGCAGTGCTAGAGATGACAGTTACGAG. As protein: CSARDDSYE. The CDR3, in full, reads CSARDDSYEQYF.

About this clone: The read halts 3 residues ahead of the CDR3 end, with the missing end drawn from the germline J gene. This chain links TRBV5-6 with TRBJ2-2; 7 bases match TRBD1. Trimming cost V 5 bases and J 4 bases; bases outside gene matches: 5. From germline, CDR1 is SGHDT and CDR2 YYEEEE. CDR3 length: 14 residues. The CDR3 DNA, read in part, is TGTGCCAGCAGGGGGGACAGTGGCACCGGGGAG. This gives the protein CASRGDSGTGE. The complete CDR3 sequence is CASRGDSGTGELFF.

Note on this clone: The observed sequence ends 3 residues before the CDR3 terminus, with the missing tail filled in from the germline J gene. The chain has TRBV7-9 and TRBJ2-3, with TRBD1 identical over 10 bases. Trimming at V came to 5 bases and at J to 1 base, leaving 3 bases not matched to a gene. The germline gives CDR1 SEHNR, CDR2 FQNEAQ (reference sequence). This CDR3 has 15 residues. The CDR3 bases that were read are TGTGCCAGCAGCAGAGGGACAGGGGGCACAGATACG. This codes for CASSRGTGGTDT. The whole CDR3 protein is CASSRGTGGTDTQYF.